Shown below are 30 T cell receptor beta chains from a single sample sequenced in a study of STAT5B mutations in CD4+ large granular lymphocyte leukemia. Some clones are missing from TCRdb's copy, which holds only in-frame ones; the method was immunoSEQ multiplex PCR. The table has 25,000 to 35,000 clones, around 74% seen once. The sample comprised CD4+ T cells from blood buffy coats. The source is a human donor in good health.

The chain couples TRBV6-1 to TRBJ2-1; 11 bases map to TRBD2. CDR1 MNHNS and CDR2 SASEGT come from the germline V gene. With V trimmed by 4 bases and J by 10 bases, 3 bases remained unmatched. CDR3 length: 13 residues. This chain's CDR3 is CASSATSGAEQFF. The CDR3 coding sequence is TGTGCCAGCAGTGCGACTAGCGGGGCCGAGCAGTTCTTC.

The chain has TRBV27 and TRBJ1-6; D gene ambiguous. CDR3 size: 15 residues. Trimming pared 4 bases from V and 14 bases from J, leaving 21 bases between. The germline gives CDR1 MNHEY, CDR2 SMNVEV (reference sequence). The CDR3 is CASSSPGRAEMALHF. In DNA, the CDR3 is TGTGCCAGCAGTTCCCCGGGGAGGGCGGAGATGGCCCTCCACTTT.

The chain combines TRBV4-1 with TRBJ2-1; D is perhaps TRBD2 (7 bases). The CDR3 loop spans 16 amino acids. V gave up 5 bases and J gave up 9 bases, with 23 bases separating them. Germline V gene lookup returns CDR1 MGHRA and CDR2 YSYEKL. The CDR3 spells CASSSQRGGAWSEQFF. In nucleotides, the CDR3 is TGCGCCAGCAGCTCCCAGCGAGGGGGGGCTTGGAGTGAGCAGTTCTTC.

The rearrangement links TRBV29-1 to TRBJ1-1; D call uncertain. From germline, CDR1 is SQVTM and CDR2 ANQGSEA. The CDR3 runs to 11 residues. V dropped 6 bases and J dropped 11 bases, with 16 bases sitting between them. The CDR3 DNA reads TGCAGCGTAGCCGGGCTTAACCAGGCTTTCTTT. Its translation: CSVAGLNQAFF.

The gene calls are TRBV5-1 and TRBJ2-2; TRBD2 aligns across 9 bases. Germline V CDR1 and CDR2: SGHRS, YFSETQ. The CDR3 is 17 amino acids. The trim removed 2 bases at V and 6 bases at J, leaving 11 bases unmatched. CDR3 in amino acids: CASSLRGGTSRSGELFF. DNA for the CDR3: TGCGCCAGCAGCTTAAGGGGGGGGACTAGCCGTTCCGGGGAGCTGTTTTTT.

This clone appeared once. V and J are TRBV7-3 and TRBJ2-3; 12 nucleotides agree with TRBD2. Germline V gene lookup returns CDR1 SGHTA and CDR2 FQGTGA. The V gene end was trimmed by 6 bases and the J gene end by 3 bases; junction bases not matched to a gene: 4. This CDR3 is 15 amino acids long. CDR3: CASSSTSGRTDTQYF. CDR3 DNA: TGTGCCAGCAGTAGCACTAGCGGGAGGACAGATACGCAGTATTTT.

This clone was counted a few times. This chain links TRBV30 with TRBJ1-6; no clear D. The CDR3 consists of 14 residues. The V end was cut by 3 bases, the J end by 0 bases, with 6 bases between. Germline assignment: CDR1 GTSNPN and CDR2 SVGIG (reference sequence). CDR3 DNA: TGTGCCTGGAGATGGAGCTCCTATAATTCACCCCTCCACTTT. Residues: CAWRWSSYNSPLHF.

This rearrangement joins TRBV12-1 to TRBJ1-5; whether TRBD1, the table's D call, matches the DNA was not checked. TRBV12-1 constitutes a pseudogene. The CDR3 is 17 residues long. CDR3 sequence: CASSLTGTGGFSQPQHF. DNA of the CDR3: TGTGCCAGCAGCCTTACCGGGACAGGGGGCTTTAGTCAGCCCCAGCATTTT.

The chain has TRBV11-2 and TRBJ2-1; D unclear. The CDR3 contains 14 residues. V lost 4 bases to trimming and J lost 3 bases, with 10 bases between them. Per germline, CDR1 SGHAT and CDR2 FQNNGV. The CDR3 DNA reads TGTGCCAGCAGCTCCTCAGCCCTCTACAATGAGCAGTTCTTC. It codes for CASSSSALYNEQFF.

This rearrangement joins TRBV7-2 to TRBJ1-4, with no clear D. CDR1 is SGHTA and CDR2 is FQGNSA in the germline V gene. CDR3 length: 15 amino acids. V was trimmed by 2 bases and J by 7 bases, leaving 14 bases between them. The CDR3 region is CASSLNGLASEKLFF. In DNA form, the CDR3 reads TGTGCCAGCAGCTTAAACGGGCTCGCGAGTGAAAAACTGTTTTTT.

V is TRBV6-5 and J is TRBJ1-3, with D unclear. The CDR3 is 14 residues long. The germline V and J ends were trimmed by 4 bases and 0 bases, with 7 bases remaining between them. Germline values: CDR1 MNHEY, CDR2 SVGAGI. CDR3 region: CASSSTYSGNTIYF. The CDR3 DNA reads TGTGCCAGCAGTTCCACATACTCTGGAAACACCATATATTTT.

This chain uses TRBV4-2 with TRBJ2-5, with 9 bases lining up with TRBD2. Germline CDR1 reads LGHNA; CDR2 reads YNFKEQ. The V segment lost 3 bases and the J segment 5 bases; nucleotides outside the gene matches: 7. The CDR3 is made up of 15 amino acids. CDR3 loop: CASSQNSGGSETQYF. The DNA of the CDR3 is TGTGCCAGCAGCCAGAATAGCGGGGGTTCGGAGACCCAGTACTTC.

The chain recombines TRBV19 with TRBJ2-1, with TRBD2 identical over 8 bases. CDR3 size: 16 residues. Trimming cost V 5 bases and J 8 bases; bases outside gene matches: 14. CDR1 is LNHDA, CDR2 SQIVND, per germline (reference sequence). CDR3 DNA sequence: TGTGCCAGTAGTTCGGCTAGCGGGCCGAAATTGTATGAGCAGTTCTTC. Translating gives CASSSASGPKLYEQFF.

The chain recombines TRBV2 with TRBJ2-2, with a weak D call TRBD1 (5 bases). The V and J ends lost 4 bases and 7 bases respectively, with 16 bases between them. There are 15 residues in the CDR3. Germline V CDR1 and CDR2: SNHLY, FYNNEI. The CDR3: CASSVRQGPDGELFF. The CDR3, as DNA: TGTGCCAGCAGTGTCAGGCAGGGCCCAGACGGGGAGCTGTTTTTT.

V gene TRBV15 combines with J gene TRBJ2-1, with 7 bases lining up with TRBD2. Per the germline V gene, CDR1 is LNHNV and CDR2 is YYDKDF (reference sequence). The CDR3 covers 14 residues. The V segment lost 7 bases and the J segment 4 bases; nucleotides outside the gene matches: 7. CDR3 residues: CATTAGVRYNEQFF. CDR3 nucleotide sequence: TGTGCCACCACCGCGGGAGTCCGGTACAATGAGCAGTTCTTC.

The V gene is TRBV7-6, the J gene TRBJ1-4; perhaps TRBD1 as D (5 bases). The length of the CDR3 is 17 residues. Germline-derived CDR1 and CDR2 are SGHVS and FNYEAQ. The germline V and J ends were trimmed by 1 base and 5 bases, with 17 bases remaining between them. The CDR3 here is CASSLVPPGGGNEKLFF. The CDR3 DNA reads TGTGCCAGCAGCTTAGTCCCCCCCGGGGGGGGGAATGAAAAACTGTTTTTT.

The V and J genes are TRBV15 and TRBJ2-3; D may be TRBD1 or TRBD2 (6 bases each). The CDR3 runs 14 residues. CDR1 LNHNV and CDR2 YYDKDF come from the germline V gene (reference sequence). Trimming removed 5 bases at V and 4 bases at J, with 13 bases between. CDR3 amino acids: CATSEGGRPDTQYF. The CDR3 coding sequence is TGTGCCACCAGCGAGGGGGGACGTCCAGATACGCAGTATTTT.

This clone was detected once. The chain employs TRBV7-2 and TRBJ2-1, with D unresolved. The germline V gene has CDR1 SGHTA and CDR2 FQGNSA. The V end was cut by 8 bases, the J end by 2 bases, with 13 bases between. This CDR3 contains 14 residues. The CDR3 region is CASSPLGTYNEQFF. The CDR3 nucleotides read TGTGCCAGCTCCCCCCTGGGCACCTACAATGAGCAGTTCTTC.

In this sample, this clone turned up a few times. This chain joins TRBV6-1 and TRBJ1-1; D perhaps matches TRBD1 (6 bases). This CDR3 is 15 amino acids long. CDR1 and CDR2 from the germline V gene are MNHNS and SASEGT. The V gene lost 3 bases and the J gene lost 3 bases, with 14 bases spanning the gap. The CDR3 coding sequence is TGTGCCAGCAGTGATCGGGGGCGAGACGACACTGAAGCTTTCTTT. This sequence encodes CASSDRGRDDTEAFF.

The J gene is TRBJ2-5, the V gene TRBV10-3; either TRBD1 or TRBD2 may supply D (5 bases each). Germline V gene sequence: CDR1 ENHRY, CDR2 SYGVKD. This CDR3 is 15 amino acids long. V was pared by 4 bases and J by 0 bases, with 12 bases between. CDR3 in amino acids: CAISGSGAYQETQYF. The CDR3 nucleotides are TGTGCCATCAGTGGCTCCGGGGCGTACCAAGAGACCCAGTACTTC.

The chain combines TRBV5-1 with TRBJ2-5, with 9 bases identical to TRBD1. Trimming took 9 bases from V and 5 from J; bases not matched to a gene: 26. The CDR3 is 19 amino acids. The V gene's germline CDR1 is SGHRS and CDR2 YFSETQ. The CDR3 reads CATPQTGGEAGRPKETQYF. CDR3 in DNA: TGCGCCACGCCCCAAACAGGGGGCGAAGCGGGGAGGCCAAAGGAGACCCAGTACTTC. The whole variable domain, remainder taken from reference TRBV5-1 and TRBJ2-5, is KAGVTQTPRYLIKTRGQQVTLSCSPISGHRSVSWYQQTPGQGLQFLFEYFSETQRNKGNFPGRFSGRQFSNSRSEMNVSTLELGDSALYLCATPQTGGEAGRPKETQYFGPGTRLLVL.

This chain connects TRBV7-8 to TRBJ2-5; D unresolved. This CDR3 is 14 amino acids long. Deletions cut 5 bases from V and 2 bases from J, with 12 bases between. In germline, CDR1 is SGHVS, CDR2 FQNEAQ. The CDR3 protein is CASSRHYSQETQYF. CDR3 bases: TGTGCCAGCAGCCGACACTACTCACAAGAGACCCAGTACTTC.

The table lists this clone with a few counts. The chain links TRBV4-1 to TRBJ1-5; D is ambiguous. In germline, CDR1 is MGHRA, CDR2 YSYEKL. Deletions cut 0 bases from V and 9 bases from J, with 9 bases between. This CDR3 spans 13 amino acids. The CDR3 loop is CASSQESYGPQHF. In nucleotides, the CDR3 is TGCGCCAGCAGCCAAGAGTCGTATGGGCCCCAGCATTTT.

For the CDR3, the DNA is TGTGCCAGCAGCTTAGCGGGGCGGGTCTCTGGAAACACCATATATTTT. Translation gives CASSLAGRVSGNTIYF. The rearrangement joins TRBV7-2 to TRBJ1-3, with a weak D call TRBD1 (5 bases). The germline V gene encodes CDR1 SGHTA and CDR2 FQGNSA. The CDR3 consists of 16 residues. The V gene lost 0 bases and the J gene lost 0 bases, with 9 bases spanning the gap.

This chain uses TRBV7-2 with TRBJ2-5; 9 bases map to TRBD1. The germline CDR1 and CDR2 sequences are SGHTA and FQGNSA. J lost 0 bases, V lost 5 bases, and 4 bases had no gene match. The CDR3 is made up of 15 amino acids. The CDR3 loop reads CASSPGTGYQETQYF. As DNA, the CDR3 is TGTGCCAGCAGCCCCGGGACAGGGTACCAAGAGACCCAGTACTTC. Based on the CDR3 plus reference TRBV7-2 and TRBJ2-5, the full variable domain is GAGVSQSPSNKVTEKGKDVELRCDPISGHTALYWYRQSLGQGLEFLIYFQGNSAPDKSGLPSDRFSAERTGGSVSTLTIQRTQQEDSAVYLCASSPGTGYQETQYFGPGTRLLVL.

The V and J genes are TRBV5-6 and TRBJ2-3; 7 nucleotides agree with TRBD1. Germline lookup yields CDR1 SGHDT and CDR2 YYEEEE. J gave up 11 bases and V 0 bases, and 6 bases lay outside the gene matches. There are 13 residues in the CDR3. CDR3 sequence reads: CASSLVTTGRQYF. The CDR3 DNA reads as TGTGCCAGCAGCTTGGTGACGACAGGGAGGCAGTATTTT.

The chain uses TRBV25-1 and TRBJ1-2; unclear D gene. CDR1 and CDR2 from the germline V gene are MGHDK and SYGVNS. Trimming took off 2 bases at V and 2 bases at J, with 9 bases between the two ends. The CDR3 is 14 amino acids. The CDR3 spells CASSENGRNYGYTF. The DNA of the CDR3 is TGTGCCAGCAGTGAAAACGGGAGAAACTATGGCTACACCTTC.

This clone was seen only once. This chain uses TRBV7-2 with TRBJ2-3, with 7 bases lining up with TRBD1. The CDR3 covers 15 residues. Per the germline V gene, CDR1 is SGHTA and CDR2 is FQGNSA. J lost 3 bases, V lost 2 bases, and 5 bases had no gene match. This CDR3 reads CASSLSRGKTDTQYF. Written as DNA, the CDR3 is TGTGCCAGCAGCTTAAGCAGGGGGAAAACAGATACGCAGTATTTT.

The V call is TRBV9, the J call TRBJ2-2; no clear D. Per germline, CDR1 SGDLS and CDR2 YYNGEE. The CDR3 consists of 16 residues. V lost 6 bases, J lost 0 bases, and 15 bases lay in between. CDR3 residues: CASNPSSASNTGELFF. CDR3 coding DNA: TGTGCCAGCAATCCCTCCTCGGCATCGAACACCGGGGAGCTGTTTTTT.

Regarding this clone: An end of the junction does not agree with germline; a read error may underlie this. The rearrangement links TRBV2 to TRBJ1-2; unclear D gene. Germline CDR1 reads SNHLY; CDR2 reads FYNNEI. The CDR3 has 13 residues. The CDR3 DNA is TGTGCCAGCTGTGACATGTCCAACTATGGCTACACCTTC. Its translation: CASCDMSNYGYTF.